Listed here are 22 T cell receptor beta chains from one sample, sequenced in a study of blood T cell repertoires in COVID-19. The repertoire was sequenced with immunoSEQ multiplex PCR; TCRdb's copy has only in-frame clones and lacks some. The sample includes 100,000 to 150,000 clones, approximately 86% of them seen just once. Source material: PBMCs or T cells enriched from blood (not recorded which). Receptors were obtained from a woman aged 50 to 65 who had recovered from COVID-19.

V and J are TRBV7-9 and TRBJ2-7, with D tentatively TRBD1 (5 bases). The CDR3 is 13 residues long. From germline, CDR1 is SEHNR and CDR2 FQNEAQ (reference sequence). Deletions cut 5 bases from V and 2 bases from J, with 10 bases between. The CDR3 DNA is TGTGCCAGCAGCCCAACAGGTGCCTACGAGCAGTACTTC. This codes for CASSPTGAYEQYF.

The chain carries TRBV30 and TRBJ1-5, with 10 bases aligning to TRBD1. With V trimmed by 0 bases and J by 3 bases, 8 bases remained unmatched. The CDR3 totals 17 residues. Germline lookup yields CDR1 GTSNPN and CDR2 SVGIG (reference sequence). The CDR3 loop is CAWSVRGQGFDNQPQHF. CDR3 bases: TGTGCCTGGAGTGTACGGGGACAGGGGTTTGACAATCAGCCCCAGCATTTT.

J is TRBJ1-2 and V is TRBV11-3, with TRBD1 matching over 7 bases. Germline V gene lookup returns CDR1 SGHNT and CDR2 YENEEA. CDR3 length: 14 residues. V lost 4 bases to trimming and J lost 3 bases; unmatched junction nucleotides: 5. The CDR3 protein is CASSSRDSYYGYTF. Here the CDR3 DNA reads TGTGCCAGCAGCTCAAGGGACAGTTACTATGGCTACACCTTC.

This clone occurred a few times. The V gene is TRBV7-2, the J gene TRBJ1-1, with D tentatively TRBD1 (5 bases). The CDR3 is 15 residues long. V was clipped by 4 bases and J by 1 base, with 13 bases between them. Germline V gene lookup returns CDR1 SGHTA and CDR2 FQGNSA. CDR3 amino acids: CASSSRQNSNTEAFF. CDR3 nucleotide sequence: TGTGCCAGCAGCTCCAGACAGAATTCGAACACTGAAGCTTTCTTT.

The V gene is TRBV7-2, the J gene TRBJ2-7; 9 positions match TRBD2. Germline CDR1 SGHTA, CDR2 FQGNSA. The V segment lost 3 bases and the J segment 3 bases; nucleotides outside the gene matches: 6. The CDR3 runs 15 residues. The CDR3 sequence is CASSLGGGAGYEQYF. DNA for the CDR3: TGTGCCAGCAGCTTGGGCGGGGGGGCCGGCTACGAGCAGTACTTC.

A single count supports this clone. The chain employs TRBV2 and TRBJ1-2; D is perhaps TRBD1 (5 bases). The CDR3 covers 14 residues. Germline lookup yields CDR1 SNHLY and CDR2 FYNNEI. The V and J ends lost 4 bases and 8 bases respectively, with 17 bases between them. The CDR3 DNA reads TGTGCCAGCAGTGGCAGCTACAGGATCGAGGGCTACACCTTC. This codes for CASSGSYRIEGYTF. Full variable domain (outside the CDR3, taken from reference TRBV2 and TRBJ1-2): EPEVTQTPSHQVTQMGQEVILRCVPISNHLYFYWYRQILGQKVEFLVSFYNNEISEKSEIFDDQFSVERPDGSNFTLKIRSTKLEDSAMYFCASSGSYRIEGYTFGSGTRLTVV.

The V gene is TRBV7-2, the J gene TRBJ2-7, with D perhaps TRBD2 (5 bases). CDR3 length equals 13 residues. Germline values: CDR1 SGHTA, CDR2 FQGNSA. Deletions cut 1 base from V and 6 bases from J, with 10 bases between. The CDR3 DNA follows: TGTGCCAGCAGCTTAGGATCGGCGGGCGAGCAGTACTTC. Translating gives CASSLGSAGEQYF.

V usage is TRBV7-6 and J usage is TRBJ1-1; D is uncertain. The CDR3 runs to 14 residues. Germline V lookup: CDR1 SGHVS, CDR2 FNYEAQ. The V and J ends lost 1 base and 4 bases respectively, with 10 bases between them. The CDR3 spells CASSLGAGSTEAFF. In DNA, the CDR3 is TGTGCCAGCAGCTTAGGAGCAGGCAGCACTGAAGCTTTCTTT.

This clone was detected only once. The rearrangement joins TRBV10-3 to TRBJ1-2; possible D gene TRBD1, 6 bases. The CDR3 is 14 amino acids. V was trimmed by 2 bases and J by 5 bases, leaving 12 bases between them. Looked up from germline, CDR1 is ENHRY and CDR2 is SYGVKD. The CDR3 bases are TGTGCCATCAGTGAGCCAGGGGAGGGGTATGGCTACACCTTC. It translates to CAISEPGEGYGYTF.

The V call is TRBV5-1, the J call TRBJ1-4, with TRBD1 identical over 8 bases. Unmatched junction bases numbered 10, after V lost 4 bases and J lost 5 bases. CDR1 SGHRS and CDR2 YFSETQ come from the germline V gene. The CDR3 is 16 residues long. The CDR3, as DNA: TGCGCCAGCAGCGCCCTAGGACAGGGCGGGAATGAAAAACTGTTTTTT. Protein: CASSALGQGGNEKLFF.

This clone was recorded once. The rearrangement joins TRBV12-5 to TRBJ2-7; 9 bases are shared with TRBD2. Trimming cost V 6 bases and J 6 bases; bases outside gene matches: 12. There are 15 residues in the CDR3. CDR1 is LGHNT, CDR2 FRNRAP, per germline. CDR3 bases: TGTGCTAGTGGCAATTTCTACGGGACTAGCTCCGAGCAGTACTTC. It encodes CASGNFYGTSSEQYF. Full variable domain (rest looked up from reference TRBV12-5 and TRBJ2-7): DARVTQTPRHKVTEMGQEVTMRCQPILGHNTVFWYRQTMMQGLELLAYFRNRAPLDDSGMPKDRFSAEMPDATLATLKIQPSEPRDSAVYFCASGNFYGTSSEQYFGPGTRLTVT.

The chain carries TRBV9 and TRBJ1-4, with TRBD1 matching 10 bases. The V and J ends lost 2 bases and 6 bases, in that order; junction bases with no gene match: 13. The CDR3 covers 18 residues. Germline V gene sequence: CDR1 SGDLS, CDR2 YYNGEE. Written as DNA, the CDR3 is TGTGCCAGCAGCGTCCGGGACAGGGGTCAAGTGGGGTATGAAAAACTGTTTTTT. This gives the protein CASSVRDRGQVGYEKLFF.

The V and J genes are TRBV20-1 and TRBJ1-2; D is uncertain. V lost 3 bases, J lost 7 bases, and 9 bases lay in between. Germline CDR1 and CDR2: DFQATT and SNEGSKA (reference sequence). The CDR3 covers 11 residues. The CDR3 DNA sequence: TGCAGTGCTAGGCTTAGCGGTGGCTACACCTTC. Translated: CSARLSGGYTF.

The rearrangement links TRBV28 to TRBJ1-1, with TRBD1 identical over 7 bases. Germline-derived CDR1 and CDR2 are MDHEN and SYDVKM. After removal of 5 bases from V and 0 bases from J, the junction contained 9 bases not matched to a gene. The CDR3 is 16 residues long. CDR3 in DNA: TGTGCCAGCAGTCCCCCGGACAGGCCGCTGAACACTGAAGCTTTCTTT. Its translation is CASSPPDRPLNTEAFF.

The gene calls are TRBV12-5 and TRBJ2-3, with a weak D call TRBD1 (6 bases). From germline, CDR1 is LGHNT and CDR2 FRNRAP. Trimming shortened V by 3 bases and J by 2 bases, and 21 bases separated the two germline ends. The CDR3 runs 18 residues. The CDR3 DNA reads TGTGCTAGTGGTTTAACCCTCAAGGACAGAGACCCCACAGATACGCAGTATTTT. Residues: CASGLTLKDRDPTDTQYF.

This chain connects TRBV28 to TRBJ2-3; a weak D match, TRBD1 (5 bases). Trimming shortened V by 6 bases and J by 0 bases, and 13 bases separated the two germline ends. Germline lookup yields CDR1 MDHEN and CDR2 SYDVKM. The CDR3 consists of 15 residues. The CDR3 DNA follows: TGTGCCAGCAGCCCCGGGTCAGGGAGCACAGATACGCAGTATTTT. It specifies CASSPGSGSTDTQYF. The complete variable domain, with remaining parts taken from reference TRBV28 and TRBJ2-3, reads DVKVTQSSRYLVKRTGEKVFLECVQDMDHENMFWYRQDPGLGLRLIYFSYDVKMKEKGDIPEGYSVSREKKERFSLILESASTNQTSMYLCASSPGSGSTDTQYFGPGTRLTVL.

The chain uses TRBV4-1 and TRBJ2-6; 8 bases match TRBD1. V was pared by 4 bases and J by 4 bases, with 12 bases of the junction left unmatched. The CDR3 length is 18 residues. The germline gives CDR1 MGHRA, CDR2 YSYEKL. The CDR3 protein is CASSPRDRTEIGANVLTF. The DNA for the CDR3 is TGCGCCAGCAGCCCGAGGGACAGGACGGAAATAGGGGCCAACGTCCTGACTTTC.

The chain has TRBV24-1 and TRBJ2-3; 8 positions match TRBD1. Trimming removed 2 bases from V and 3 bases from J; junction bases left unmatched: 6. This CDR3 is built from 16 residues. Germline V gene lookup returns CDR1 KGHDR and CDR2 SFDVKD. The chain's CDR3 is CATSDSRTGLTDTQYF. In DNA, the CDR3 is TGTGCCACCAGTGATTCAAGGACAGGGTTGACAGATACGCAGTATTTT.

This chain links TRBV12-3 or TRBV12-4 with TRBJ2-7; D gene unclear. V lost 4 bases to trimming and J lost 4 bases, with 5 bases between them. CDR3 size: 11 residues. This CDR3 is CASSWAYEQYF. CDR3 DNA sequence: TGTGCCAGCAGTTGGGCGTACGAGCAGTACTTC.

The chain combines TRBV4-1 with TRBJ1-1; TRBD1 might be the D (6 bases). The germline V gene encodes CDR1 MGHRA and CDR2 YSYEKL. The CDR3 runs to 13 residues. V was clipped by 5 bases and J by 2 bases, with 9 bases between them. The CDR3 region has the DNA TGCGCCAGCAGCTACAGGGTCAACACTGAAGCTTTCTTT. Encoded protein: CASSYRVNTEAFF.

In this sample, this clone turned up a few times. This chain joins TRBV12-3 or TRBV12-4 and TRBJ1-5; TRBD1 matches 7 bases. The trim removed 7 bases at V and 3 bases at J, leaving 3 bases unmatched. CDR3 length equals 13 residues. CDR3 region: CASKQGYNQPQHF. The CDR3 nucleotides are TGTGCCAGCAAACAGGGGTACAATCAGCCCCAGCATTTT.

The V call is TRBV5-1, the J call TRBJ1-1; D uncertain. Between the trimmed V and J ends, which lost 3 bases and 5 bases, there was a span of 17 bases. The CDR3 runs to 15 residues. CDR1 SGHRS and CDR2 YFSETQ come from the germline V gene. CDR3 DNA sequence: TGCGCCAGCAGCTCCGGGATCGAGGTGTGGACTGAAGCTTTCTTT. This encodes CASSSGIEVWTEAFF.